Following are 26 T cell receptor beta chains from one sample sequenced in a study of cytomegalovirus exposure and HLA in healthy donors. The PCR made use of 60 Vbeta and 13 Jbeta primers. Only in-frame clones appear in the TCRdb table, and some are missing; sequencing was by immunoSEQ multiplex PCR. The sample contains 80,000 to 100,000 clones, around 70% of which appear only once. Sequenced sample: PBMCs. Receptors originate from a man in his forties or fifties in good health and CMV-seronegative.

The chain couples TRBV6-5 to TRBJ1-5, with D hard to call. Germline V gives CDR1 MNHEY, CDR2 SVGAGI. Trimming removed 4 bases at V and 4 bases at J, with 8 bases between. The CDR3 loop spans 13 amino acids. The CDR3 coding sequence is TGTGCCAGCAGTTTCCGGGAAAATCAGCCCCAGCATTTT. It translates to CASSFRENQPQHF.

The chain employs TRBV2 and TRBJ1-5; 7 bases line up with TRBD1. CDR3 length: 15 amino acids. Germline V CDR1 and CDR2: SNHLY, FYNNEI. Trimming cost V 6 bases and J 3 bases; bases outside gene matches: 8. The CDR3 sequence is CASRATGLLNQPQHF. DNA for the CDR3: TGTGCCAGCAGGGCGACAGGGCTACTCAATCAGCCCCAGCATTTT.

This clone was observed a few times. The CDR3 coding sequence is TGTGCCAGCAGCTTGTCCGGGATGAGCACTGAAGCTTTCTTT. Amino acids: CASSLSGMSTEAFF. This chain uses TRBV5-6 with TRBJ1-1; no firm D call. Germline assignment: CDR1 SGHDT and CDR2 YYEEEE. Trimming shortened V by 1 base and J by 4 bases, and 11 bases separated the two germline ends. CDR3 length: 14 residues.

Notes on this clone: The sample has other DNA sequences that encode this CDR3 too. The chain couples TRBV7-6 to TRBJ1-3; 7 bases fit TRBD1. The CDR3 has 16 residues. Trimming cost V 4 bases and J 4 bases; bases outside gene matches: 10. Germline-derived CDR1 and CDR2 are SGHVS and FNYEAQ. The CDR3 DNA reads as TGTGCCAGCAGCTCGTATCAGGGGGGATACGGAAACACCATATATTTT. It is translated as CASSSYQGGYGNTIYF.

V gene TRBV7-9 combines with J gene TRBJ2-5; 8 nucleotides align to TRBD2. The DNA end favors TRBJ2-7, so the J call may be wrong. The CDR3 is 16 residues long. Germline CDR1 SEHNR, CDR2 FQNEAQ (reference sequence). The CDR3 region is CASSLEGGRTGHEQYF. CDR3 DNA sequence: TGTGCCAGCAGCTTAGAAGGCGGGAGGACTGGTCACGAGCAGTACTTC.

Only a few counts were recorded for this clone. The rearrangement uses TRBV27 and TRBJ2-1, with 8 bases aligning to TRBD2. Trimming at V came to 7 bases and at J to 7 bases, leaving 9 bases not matched to a gene. The CDR3 runs 14 residues. Per the germline V gene, CDR1 is MNHEY and CDR2 is SMNVEV (reference sequence). This CDR3 is CASTRLSGSNEQFF. Here the CDR3 DNA reads TGTGCCAGCACCCGCCTCAGCGGGAGTAATGAGCAGTTCTTC.

The chain links TRBV19 to TRBJ2-1; no definite D call. The CDR3 totals 14 residues. The germline V and J ends were trimmed by 1 base and 6 bases, with 10 bases remaining between them. Germline-derived CDR1 and CDR2 are LNHDA and SQIVND (reference sequence). The CDR3 is CASSIVALLNEQFF. Written as DNA, the CDR3 is TGTGCCAGTAGTATAGTTGCTCTACTCAATGAGCAGTTCTTC.

The chain has TRBV28 and TRBJ2-1; a possible D gene is TRBD1 (8 bases). The CDR3 runs to 19 residues. Trimming stripped 6 bases from V and 0 bases from J, with 24 bases between. Germline V gives CDR1 MDHEN, CDR2 SYDVKM. The CDR3 coding sequence is TGTGCCAGCAGGCCTTCGGTCCCACAGGGGGGGAGCTCCTACAATGAGCAGTTCTTC. Amino acid sequence: CASRPSVPQGGSSYNEQFF.

The chain carries TRBV5-4 and TRBJ2-3; D is undetermined. Germline V gene lookup returns CDR1 SGHNT and CDR2 YYREEE (reference sequence). Trimming took 1 base from V and 0 from J, leaving 6 bases between them. This CDR3 spans 14 amino acids. The CDR3, as DNA: TGTGCCAGCAGCTTGCGCGGTAGCACAGATACGCAGTATTTT. Translating gives CASSLRGSTDTQYF.

The rearrangement links TRBV5-4 to TRBJ1-2, with unresolved D. The germline CDR1 and CDR2 sequences are SGHNT and YYREEE (reference sequence). V dropped 4 bases and J dropped 0 bases, with 16 bases sitting between them. The CDR3 length is 16 residues. In DNA form, the CDR3 reads TGTGCCAGCAGCACCGGACTAGCGATTACTAACTATGGCTACACCTTC. It codes for CASSTGLAITNYGYTF. Variable domain in full (rest from reference TRBV5-4 and TRBJ1-2): ETGVTQSPTHLIKTRGQQVTLRCSSQSGHNTVSWYQQALGQGPQFIFQYYREEENGRGNFPPRFSGLQFPNYSSELNVNALELDDSALYLCASSTGLAITNYGYTFGSGTRLTVV.

V gene TRBV7-9 combines with J gene TRBJ1-2, with unresolved D. This CDR3 is 15 amino acids long. V lost 1 base and J lost 2, with 11 bases in between. Germline assignment: CDR1 SEHNR and CDR2 FQNEAQ (reference sequence). Here the CDR3 DNA reads TGTGCCAGCAGCTTAGAACCACTCGGGAACTATGGCTACACCTTC. Translated: CASSLEPLGNYGYTF.

This clone was seen a handful of times. The V call is TRBV6-5, the J call TRBJ1-1, with D hard to call. This CDR3 spans 13 amino acids. V was cut by 2 bases and J by 1 base, with 5 bases left in between. Per the germline V gene, CDR1 is MNHEY and CDR2 is SVGAGI. This CDR3 is CASSYPGNTEAFF. The CDR3 bases are TGTGCCAGCAGTTACCCGGGGAACACTGAAGCTTTCTTT.

This rearrangement joins TRBV2 to TRBJ1-2; a possible D gene is TRBD1 (6 bases). Per germline, CDR1 SNHLY and CDR2 FYNNEI. Trimming left V 5 bases short and J 6 bases short, with 25 bases between. The CDR3 loop spans 17 amino acids. CDR3 sequence (DNA): TGTGCCAGCAGTCACAATCGTGGCGGGAGGGGGTATAATGGCTACACCTTC. It codes for CASSHNRGGRGYNGYTF.

The chain has TRBV15 and TRBJ2-1; TRBD2 matches 7 bases. After removal of 3 bases from V and 0 bases from J, the junction contained 11 bases not matched to a gene. The germline CDR1 and CDR2 sequences are LNHNV and YYDKDF (reference sequence). This CDR3 is 18 amino acids long. The CDR3 loop is CATSSRAAAGYSYNEQFF. CDR3 coding DNA: TGTGCCACCAGCAGCCGCGCGGCAGCGGGATACTCCTACAATGAGCAGTTCTTC.

Turning to this clone: One end of the junction does not line up with germline, which may come from a read error. V gene TRBV7-9 combines with J gene TRBJ1-2, with a tentative D call TRBD1 (5 bases). Germline CDR1 SEHNR, CDR2 FQNEAQ (reference sequence). The CDR3 loop spans 13 amino acids. The DNA of the CDR3 is TGTTCCAGCAGCTTAGCGGGGGGCTATGGCTACACCTTC. Its protein is CSSSLAGGYGYTF.

The V call is TRBV28, the J call TRBJ1-2; the match to TRBD1 covers 8 bases. The ends lost 1 base at V and 0 bases at J; junction bases unmatched: 10. This CDR3 comprises 18 residues. The germline V gene encodes CDR1 MDHEN and CDR2 SYDVKM. The CDR3 bases are TGTGCCAGCAGTTTATTAATGTACACAGGGGGGACTAACTATGGCTACACCTTC. Translating gives CASSLLMYTGGTNYGYTF.

The rearrangement links TRBV20-1 to TRBJ1-1; D is unresolved. Germline V CDR1 and CDR2: DFQATT, SNEGSKA (reference sequence). With 5 bases removed from V and 8 bases from J, the gap between germline ends came to 6 bases. The CDR3 has 9 residues. CDR3 in amino acids: CSALREAFF. In nucleotides, the CDR3 is TGCAGTGCTCTGAGAGAAGCTTTCTTT.

The rearrangement joins TRBV7-2 to TRBJ1-6; no firm D call. The CDR3 loop spans 13 amino acids. V lost 1 base to trimming and J lost 9 bases, with 7 bases between them. From germline, CDR1 is SGHTA and CDR2 FQGNSA. The CDR3 reads CASSLERVSPLHF. Here the CDR3 DNA reads TGTGCCAGCAGCTTAGAGAGGGTTTCACCCCTCCACTTT.

The gene calls are TRBV29-1 and TRBJ1-2; no clear D. Germline V CDR1 and CDR2: SQVTM, ANQGSEA. Trimming took off 0 bases at V and 0 bases at J, with 5 bases between the two ends. The CDR3 sequence is 13 residues long. The CDR3 nucleotides read TGCAGCGTTGAAGACAGGACTAACTATGGCTACACCTTC. It codes for CSVEDRTNYGYTF.

The chain uses TRBV12-5 and TRBJ2-5; tentatively, D is TRBD2 (6 bases). V was cut by 3 bases and J by 5 bases, with 10 bases left in between. The CDR3 has 13 residues. The germline CDR1 and CDR2 sequences are LGHNT and FRNRAP. The CDR3 nucleotides are TGTGCTAGTGGTTTTTACGGAGGGGAGACCCAGTACTTC. Its protein product is CASGFYGGETQYF.

CDR3 in amino acids: CASTRVGRGGYTF. CDR3 DNA sequence: TGTGCCAGCACCCGAGTCGGCAGGGGGGGCTACACCTTC. The chain combines TRBV2 with TRBJ1-2; 7 bases are shared with TRBD1. The CDR3 has 13 amino acids. The germline V gene encodes CDR1 SNHLY and CDR2 FYNNEI. The junction had 10 bases not matched to a gene; V was cut back by 7 bases and J by 8 bases.

The gene calls are TRBV2 and TRBJ2-7; 8 nucleotides line up with TRBD1. Trimming took 3 bases from V and 4 from J; bases not matched to a gene: 8. The CDR3 is 15 amino acids. Germline lookup yields CDR1 SNHLY and CDR2 FYNNEI. As DNA, the CDR3 is TGTGCCAGCAGTGAGAGTGACAGGGGTGGGTACGAGCAGTACTTC. As protein: CASSESDRGGYEQYF.

The chain uses TRBV30 and TRBJ1-2; 8 bases are shared with TRBD1. The CDR3 is 13 residues long. The V gene's germline CDR1 is GTSNPN and CDR2 SVGIG (reference sequence). V was clipped by 2 bases and J by 7 bases; unmatched bases: 6. CDR3 region: CAWSSQGALGYTF. DNA of the CDR3: TGTGCCTGGAGTTCGCAGGGGGCTCTTGGCTACACCTTC.

The chain joins TRBV6-1 to TRBJ2-4; 14 nucleotides match TRBD2. Germline CDR1 reads MNHNS; CDR2 reads SASEGT. The CDR3 is made up of 18 amino acids. J gave up 6 bases and V 3 bases, and 10 bases lay outside the gene matches. DNA of the CDR3: TGTGCCAGCAGTGATAAGGGGGGGACTAGCGGGGGCGGAAACATTCAGTACTTC. The encoded protein is CASSDKGGTSGGGNIQYF.

The rearrangement joins TRBV19 to TRBJ2-5; unclear D gene. This CDR3 region has 12 residues. V was trimmed by 4 bases and J by 4 bases, leaving 7 bases between them. The V gene's germline CDR1 is LNHDA and CDR2 SQIVND (reference sequence). CDR3 loop: CASSRLGETQYF. The CDR3 DNA is TGTGCCAGTAGTAGGCTAGGAGAGACCCAGTACTTC.

The chain uses TRBV4-2 and TRBJ2-1, with TRBD2 identical over 9 bases. V was pared by 4 bases and J by 5 bases, with 6 bases of the junction left unmatched. The CDR3 runs to 15 residues. The germline V gene has CDR1 LGHNA and CDR2 YNFKEQ. CDR3: CASSPVASGNNEQFF. In DNA, the CDR3 is TGTGCCAGCAGCCCGGTGGCTAGCGGGAACAATGAGCAGTTCTTC.